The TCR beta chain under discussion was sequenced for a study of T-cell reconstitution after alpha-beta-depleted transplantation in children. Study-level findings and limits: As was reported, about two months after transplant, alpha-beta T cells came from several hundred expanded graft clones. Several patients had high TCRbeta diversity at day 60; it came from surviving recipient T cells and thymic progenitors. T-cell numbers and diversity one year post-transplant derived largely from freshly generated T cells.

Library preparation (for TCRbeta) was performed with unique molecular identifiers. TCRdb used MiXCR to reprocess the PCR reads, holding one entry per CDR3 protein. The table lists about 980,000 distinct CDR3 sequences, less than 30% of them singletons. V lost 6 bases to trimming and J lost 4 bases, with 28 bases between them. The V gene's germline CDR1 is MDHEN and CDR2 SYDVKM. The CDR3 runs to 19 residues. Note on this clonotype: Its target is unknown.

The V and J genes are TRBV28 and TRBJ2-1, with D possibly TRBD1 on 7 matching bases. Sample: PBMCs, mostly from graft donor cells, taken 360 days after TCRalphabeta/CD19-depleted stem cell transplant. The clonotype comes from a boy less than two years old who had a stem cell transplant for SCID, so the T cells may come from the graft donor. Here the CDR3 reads CASSHDRRGPLASYNEQFF. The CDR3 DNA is TGTGCCAGCAGCCACGATAGGAGGGGGCCTTTAGCCTCATACAATGAGCAGTTCTTC.